This TCR beta chain emerged from a study of cytomegalovirus exposure and HLA in healthy donors. General study results and limits: Many donors shared some public TCRs, even though most TCR sequences were rare.

On this clone: The antigen is undetermined.

It was with 60 Vbeta and 13 Jbeta primers that the PCR ran. Sequencing was performed with immunoSEQ multiplex PCR; in TCRdb, only in-frame clones are kept and a portion is missing. The table lists fewer than 150,000 clones, under 90% of them singletons. The V gene's germline CDR1 is SGHTA and CDR2 FQGTGA. The CDR3 is 13 amino acids. V was shortened by 2 bases and J by 6 bases, with 8 bases between the two germline ends. This chain joins TRBV7-3 and TRBJ2-1; D is unclear. This TCR was recovered from a female donor in good health and CMV-seropositive. The sample consisted of PBMCs. As DNA, the CDR3 is TGTGCCAGCAGCTTACAACTCTTCAATGAGCAGTTCTTC. Translated, it gives CASSLQLFNEQFF. The variable domain in full, with the rest retrieved from reference TRBV7-3 and TRBJ2-1, is GAGVSQTPSNKVTEKGKYVELRCDPISGHTALYWYRQSLGQGPEFLIYFQGTGAADDSGLPNDRFFAVRPEGSVSTLKIQRTERGDSAVYLCASSLQLFNEQFFGPGTRLTVL.